These T cell receptor beta chains were read from a single sample in a study of blood T cells in healthy people across ages. TCRdb re-called the 5' RACE reads through MiXCR, storing one row per CDR3 protein. Of around 1.7 million distinct CDR3 sequences listed, about 28% were seen once; the top ten hold around 7.7%. Specimen: blood. The receptors originated from a woman aged 25 to 39 in good health. Each CDR3 is given with its conserved first and last residue. The order of the fields is J gene, D gene, clone size, V gene, CDR3 protein, CDR3 DNA. D genes are given only for firm matches. Not all rows give a size; the values are once, few, many and, for expanded clones, a class.

TRBJ1-5 | - | once | TRBV2 | CASTSGKNNQPQHF | TGTGCCAGCACTTCCGGGAAAAACAATCAGCCCCAGCATTTT
TRBJ2-3 | TRBD2 | - | TRBV28 | CASSYPLVAGATDTQYF | TGTGCCAGCAGTTACCCCCTGGTAGCGGGGGCTACAGATACGCAGTATTTT
TRBJ1-6 | - | few | TRBV15 | CATSREQGLNSPLHF | TGTGCCACCAGCAGAGAGCAGGGTCTAAATTCACCCCTCCACTTT
TRBJ2-3 | - | - | TRBV12-3/TRBV12-4 | CASSLDRPRADTQYF | TGTGCCAGCAGTTTAGACAGGCCACGCGCAGATACGCAGTATTTT
TRBJ1-2 | - | few | TRBV24-1 | CATSDPGAPNYGYTF | TGTGCCACCAGTGACCCCGGCGCACCCAACTATGGCTACACCTTC
TRBJ2-1 | - | - | TRBV6-5 | CASSRRRDEQFF | TGTGCCAGCAGCCGGCGACGGGATGAGCAGTTCTTC
TRBJ2-7 | - | - | TRBV11-1 | CASSLSTRETCEQYF | TGTGCCAGCAGCTTATCGACGCGGGAAACCTGCGAGCAGTACTTC
TRBJ2-1 | - | few | TRBV25-1 | CASSELETSEQFF | TGTGCCAGCAGTGAACTGGAGACTTCTGAGCAGTTCTTC
TRBJ1-4 | - | many | TRBV15 | CATSRDLGEKLFF | TGTGCCACCAGCAGAGATCTGGGGGAAAAACTGTTTTTT
TRBJ2-7 | - | many | TRBV5-1 | CASSLVPETYEQYF | TGCGCCAGCAGCTTGGTCCCTGAGACCTACGAGCAGTACTTC
TRBJ1-5 | TRBD1 | - | TRBV28 | CASREPTGGKTNQPQHF | TGTGCCAGCAGGGAACCTACAGGGGGGAAGACCAATCAGCCCCAGCATTTT
TRBJ1-4 | - | - | TRBV14 | CASSQGGGVGHEKLFF | TGTGCCAGCAGCCAAGGTGGAGGGGTTGGGCATGAAAAACTGTTTTTT
TRBJ2-1 | - | many | TRBV10-3 | CAISSETGGEQFF | TGTGCCATCAGTAGCGAGACTGGCGGGGAGCAGTTCTTC
TRBJ2-7 | - | - | TRBV20-1 | CSAGWGGTYNEQYF | TGCAGTGCGGGCTGGGGGGGGACATACAATGAGCAGTACTTC
TRBJ2-7 | TRBD2 | - | TRBV19 | CASSDGTSFDEQYF | TGTGCCAGTAGTGATGGGACTAGTTTCGACGAGCAGTACTTC
TRBJ2-3 | - | many | TRBV5-6 | CASSFISDTQYF | TGTGCCAGCAGCTTCATCTCAGATACGCAGTATTTT
TRBJ1-5 | - | few | TRBV20-1 | CSARDQPGAGSNQPQHF | TGCAGTGCTAGAGATCAACCGGGGGCGGGAAGCAATCAGCCCCAGCATTTT
TRBJ1-4 | TRBD1 | few | TRBV12-3/TRBV12-4 | CASSSKTGIIEKLFF | TGTGCCAGCAGTTCCAAGACAGGGATTATTGAAAAACTGTTTTTT
TRBJ2-1 | TRBD2 | - | TRBV6-2/TRBV6-3 | CAGSYLAGGRNEQFF | TGTGCCGGCAGCTATCTAGCGGGAGGGAGGAATGAGCAGTTCTTC
TRBJ2-7 | - | - | TRBV4-1 | CASSQEGQDGTTVYEQYF | TGCGCCAGCAGCCAAGAGGGACAGGACGGGACTACTGTATACGAGCAGTACTTC
TRBJ2-1 | - | many | TRBV7-6 | CASSPGDFYNEQFF | TGTGCCAGCTCCCCGGGGGACTTCTACAATGAGCAGTTCTTC
TRBJ2-7 | - | - | TRBV7-6 | CAGSHGPSYEQYF | TGTGCCGGCAGCCACGGACCGAGCTACGAGCAGTACTTC
TRBJ2-7 | TRBD2 | - | TRBV7-2 | CASRKQEGLSDDEQYF | TGTGCCAGCAGGAAACAAGAGGGACTAAGCGACGATGAGCAGTACTTC
TRBJ2-1 | - | - | TRBV19 | CASSIDLSGDTEQFF | TGTGCCAGTAGTATAGATCTGTCAGGGGACACTGAGCAGTTCTTC
TRBJ2-5 | - | - | TRBV12-3/TRBV12-4 | CASSTGGQMTQYF | TGTGCCAGCAGCACCGGGGGCCAGATGACCCAGTACTTC
TRBJ2-3 | - | - | TRBV10-3 | CAISESVTSSRDTQYF | TGTGCCATCAGTGAGTCAGTAACTAGCAGTAGAGATACGCAGTATTTT
TRBJ2-3 | - | - | TRBV5-6 | CASSSSAGAFTDTQYF | TGTGCCAGCAGCTCCTCGGCGGGGGCCTTCACAGATACGCAGTATTTT
TRBJ2-2 | TRBD1 | - | TRBV7-2 | CASSSGTGSTGELFF | TGTGCCAGCAGTTCCGGGACAGGGAGTACCGGGGAGCTGTTTTTT
TRBJ2-3 | - | few | TRBV25-1 | CASSEWRGAKSSTDTQYF | TGTGCCAGCAGTGAATGGAGAGGAGCTAAATCTAGCACAGATACGCAGTATTTT
TRBJ2-5 | - | few | TRBV12-3/TRBV12-4 | CASSFRQQETQYF | TGTGCCAGCAGCTTCAGACAGCAAGAGACCCAGTACTTC
TRBJ2-7 | - | - | TRBV25-1 | CTSSLGTVRPHEQYF | TGTACCAGCAGTTTGGGCACAGTCAGACCCCACGAGCAGTACTTC
TRBJ2-1 | - | - | TRBV7-3 | CASSLLGRGDGNEQFF | TGTGCCAGCAGCTTATTGGGGCGGGGCGACGGGAATGAGCAGTTCTTC
TRBJ2-5 | TRBD1 | few | TRBV7-3 | CASSSPGQGVQTQYF | TGTGCCAGCAGCTCACCGGGACAGGGGGTGCAGACCCAGTACTTC
TRBJ2-1 | - | many | TRBV15 | CATSKSLAVGNNEQFF | TGTGCCACCAGCAAAAGCTTGGCGGTCGGGAACAATGAGCAGTTCTTC
TRBJ2-1 | - | many | TRBV29-1 | CSVLAGEQFF | TGCAGCGTTTTGGCCGGTGAGCAGTTCTTC
TRBJ2-5 | - | - | TRBV5-1 | CASSLGQGGTARTQETQYF | TGCGCCAGCAGCTTGGGGCAGGGAGGTACCGCTAGAACTCAAGAGACCCAGTACTTC
TRBJ2-3 | TRBD2 | - | TRBV20-1 | CSAIALAGEYTDTQYF | TGCAGTGCTATTGCTCTAGCGGGGGAATACACAGATACGCAGTATTTT
TRBJ2-7 | - | - | TRBV10-3 | CAISEATSGAGHYEQYF | TGTGCCATCAGTGAGGCGACCTCCGGGGCAGGGCACTACGAGCAGTACTTC
TRBJ1-5 | - | few | TRBV12-5 | CTSGLSTQTVGNQPQHF | TGTACTAGTGGTTTGTCAACCCAGACAGTGGGCAATCAGCCCCAGCATTTT
TRBJ2-1 | TRBD2 | - | TRBV27 | CAGSPLGGYNEQFF | TGTGCCGGCAGTCCTCTGGGGGGGTACAATGAGCAGTTCTTC
TRBJ1-1 | - | few | TRBV7-3 | CASSPAGENTEAFF | TGTGCCAGCAGCCCGGCCGGGGAGAACACTGAAGCTTTCTTT
TRBJ2-1 | - | - | TRBV18 | CASSPREGGGQFF | TGTGCCAGCTCACCTCGTGAGGGAGGAGGCCAGTTCTTC
TRBJ2-1 | TRBD2 | - | TRBV10-3 | CAVSDPQAGLTGGQFF | TGTGCCGTCAGTGACCCCCAAGCGGGATTAACAGGCGGGCAGTTCTTC
TRBJ2-7 | TRBD1 | many | TRBV5-1 | CASSPGTGAYEQYF | TGTGCCAGCAGCCCCGGGACAGGGGCCTACGAGCAGTACTTC
TRBJ1-2 | - | - | TRBV2 | CASTEQDGYTF | TGTGCCAGCACCGAGCAGGATGGCTACACCTTC
TRBJ2-3 | - | many | TRBV20-1 | CSARVQTSTDTQYF | TGCAGTGCTAGAGTCCAGACTAGCACAGATACGCAGTATTTT
TRBJ2-5 | - | many | TRBV5-1 | CASRSGQVRETQYF | TGCGCCAGCAGATCAGGGCAGGTGAGAGAGACCCAGTACTTC
TRBJ1-2 | TRBD1 | few | TRBV7-9 | CASSLAQIYRGPGYGYTF | TGTGCCAGCAGCTTAGCCCAAATATACAGGGGGCCAGGCTATGGCTACACCTTC
TRBJ2-7 | - | many | TRBV29-1 | CSAATPPAGNEQYF | TGCAGCGCCGCAACCCCCCCGGCAGGGAACGAGCAGTACTTC
TRBJ1-2 | TRBD1 | many | TRBV9 | CASSPRAGGYGYTF | TGTGCCAGCAGCCCTAGGGCAGGGGGGTATGGCTACACCTTC
TRBJ2-7 | - | many | TRBV7-9 | CASSSAGRSYEQYF | TGTGCCAGCAGCTCCGCCGGACGCTCCTACGAGCAGTACTTC
TRBJ2-7 | TRBD1 | many | TRBV10-3 | CAINRGPSTYEQYF | TGTGCCATCAACAGGGGACCCTCCACCTACGAGCAGTACTTC
TRBJ2-7 | TRBD1 | - | TRBV11-2 | CASSLAGTGGFVRQYF | TGTGCCAGCAGCTTAGCTGGGACAGGGGGCTTCGTGCGGCAGTACTTC
TRBJ2-3 | - | - | TRBV25-1 | CASSEFADTQYF | TGTGCCAGCAGTGAATTTGCAGATACGCAGTATTTT